The TCR beta chain under discussion was sequenced for a study of identical twins. Study-wide results and caveats: In monozygotic twins, models underestimated the sharing of out-of-frame TCR alpha. Cord blood beta clonotypes present at high abundance carried fewer insertions; no such pattern appeared in memory repertoires.

One entry per CDR3 protein, called by TCRdb with MiXCR from the 5' RACE reads. The top ten clones hold around 4.4% of a sample with 700,000 or so distinct CDR3 sequences, 21% of them seen once. From germline, CDR1 is LGHDT and CDR2 YNNKEL (reference sequence). The CDR3 extends over 14 amino acids. On this clonotype itself: Its antigen is unknown. At one boundary the junction diverges from the germline segment, which might be a read error.

The sample also formed part of further work on T cells expressing NK-cell markers. As that report states: Of the CD8+ T cell pool in about 6 donors, about 1.0-8% was accounted for by dominant NKG2C+ clonotypes.

This clonotype was sampled from a woman aged 18-29 years in good health. The source material was PBMCs. The chain has TRBV3-1 and TRBJ2-7; 9 bases agree with TRBD2. CDR3 sequence reads: CASSQGGGAVSPHF. The CDR3 region has the DNA TGTGCCAGCAGCCAAGGCGGGGGGGCCGTTTCTCCACACTTC.